This T cell receptor beta chain was captured by sequencing in a study of vaccination effects on CD4 cells after COVID-19. Data came from immunoSEQ multiplex PCR; TCRdb stores just in-frame clones and leaves some out. Among under 80,000 clones listed, over 60% were seen once. Prior to sequencing, the ViraFEST assay stimulated PBMC with viral peptide pools, which expanded the antigen-specific CD4+ T cells. An approximately 10-day culture period preceded the isolation of CD4+ T cells. The person's infection with SARS-CoV-2, confirmed by PCR, took place between March and December 2020. Cultivation was performed at two million PBMC per well with about 9.6 IU/ml IL-2 and about 10 ug/ml peptides added. In regard to this clone: The antigen remains undetermined.

Study results and caveats: Early post-infection timepoints were absent, and convalescent patients were few. Infection-derived and vaccine-derived clones contracted markedly late after vaccination.

The CDR3 has 15 amino acids. Trimming removed 5 bases at V and 0 bases at J, with 11 bases between. From germline, CDR1 is SGHVS and CDR2 FQNEAQ. V and J are TRBV7-8 and TRBJ1-3; D possibly corresponds to TRBD1 (6 bases). The TCR comes from a human donor who had a prior SARS-CoV-2 infection. The source was CD4+ T cells from PBMCs cultured with HIV peptides, collected before COVID-19 vaccination. Described subset: HIV-1 Nef peptide pool negative control/reference culture. The CDR3 loop is CASSPRTASGNTIYF. The CDR3 bases are TGTGCCAGCAGCCCTAGGACAGCCTCTGGAAACACCATATATTTT.